The T cell receptor beta chain described here comes from a study of shared clonotypes between healthy human individuals. Study findings and constraints: Represented diversity, genetic and exposure-history alike, was limited by few donors.

Healthy HIV-negative adults with no recent acute infections or vaccinations were recruited as donors. With respect to this clone: No antigen is known for it.

Repertoires were generated with immunoSEQ multiplex PCR, while TCRdb's copy carries only in-frame clones and drops some. Of 2 million to 3 million clones listed, over 85% are singletons. The sequencing sample was made of naive CD4+ T cells from PBMCs. Subset specified: CD45RA+ positively selected. The sequence derives from a man aged 18 to 29 in good health. Some clones in this sample may be carry-over from other donors' samples.

Written as DNA, the CDR3 is TGCGCCAGCAGCACGTTTACCCCGAAGGGGGCAGATACGCAGTATTTT. Translating it yields CASSTFTPKGADTQYF. The chain joins TRBV5-1 to TRBJ2-3; tentative D call: TRBD1 (6 bases). The CDR3 loop spans 16 amino acids. Germline V gene sequence: CDR1 SGHRS, CDR2 YFSETQ. V was pared by 4 bases and J by 4 bases, with 19 bases between. Supplemented by reference TRBV5-1 and TRBJ2-3, the full variable domain reads KAGVTQTPRYLIKTRGQQVTLSCSPISGHRSVSWYQQTPGQGLQFLFEYFSETQRNKGNFPGRFSGRQFSNSRSEMNVSTLELGDSALYLCASSTFTPKGADTQYFGPGTRLTVL.